The source of this T cell receptor (beta chain) is a study of OX40 agonist ivuxolimab in advanced cancers. Looking at the study overall: Across the patients, intravenous ivuxolimab was delivered every 2 weeks at 0.01 to 10 mg/kg.

CDR1 and CDR2 (germline): KGHSH, LQKENI. The CDR3 has 14 amino acids. Trimming took 5 bases from V and 8 from J, leaving 16 bases between them. TCRdb's table, derived via immunoSEQ multiplex PCR, lists solely in-frame clones and lacks some. The sample lists about 83,000 clones, roughly nine tenths occurring once. Researchers took blood at baseline, on cycle 4 day 1, and on cycle 7 day 1. This chain connects TRBV18 to TRBJ2-1; the D gene is possibly TRBD1 (5 bases). This TCR was recovered from an adult with an advanced solid tumor such as melanoma, head and neck, liver or kidney cancer. The starting material was CD4+ or CD8+ T cells sorted from blood, obtained in a trial of the OX40 agonist ivuxolimab. CDR3: CASSVVLEGDEQFF. The DNA for the CDR3 is TGTGCCAGCTCAGTAGTGCTAGAAGGGGATGAGCAGTTCTTC.